One and the same sample provided the 14 T cell receptor beta chains below, sequenced in a study of cytomegalovirus exposure and HLA in healthy donors. PCR amplification relied on 60 Vbeta primers (plus 13 Jbeta primers). The protocol was immunoSEQ multiplex PCR, while the TCRdb copy is restricted to in-frame clones and leaves out a portion. The sample yields about 140,000 clones, just over 65% seen once. The sample was PBMCs. These receptors were taken from an older woman in good health and CMV-seronegative.

The chain carries TRBV5-8 and TRBJ1-5, with 8 bases that match TRBD1. The CDR3 is 16 residues long. Trimming removed 4 bases from V and 0 bases from J; junction bases left unmatched: 6. Germline CDR1 reads SGHTS; CDR2 reads YDEGEE. The CDR3 region is CASSIGTGSSNQPQHF. The DNA of the CDR3 is TGTGCCAGCAGCATCGGGACAGGATCTAGCAATCAGCCCCAGCATTTT. Together with reference TRBV5-8 and TRBJ1-5, the CDR3 gives the full variable domain: EAGVTQSPTHLIKTRGQQATLRCSPISGHTSVYWYQQALGLGLQFLLWYDEGEERNRGNFPPRFSGRQFPNYSSELNVNALELEDSALYLCASSIGTGSSNQPQHFGDGTRLSIL.

The rearrangement links TRBV6-1 to TRBJ2-7; D is undetermined. The V end lost 5 bases, the J end lost 7 bases, and 12 bases lay between the germline ends. Germline V gene lookup returns CDR1 MNHNS and CDR2 SASEGT. This CDR3 has 12 residues. CDR3 loop: CASSTVKREQYF. CDR3 DNA sequence: TGTGCCAGCAGTACTGTAAAGAGGGAGCAGTACTTC.

The chain links TRBV5-1 to TRBJ1-1; 7 bases map to TRBD1. CDR1 is SGHRS and CDR2 is YFSETQ in the germline V gene. V lost 8 bases to trimming and J lost 5 bases; unmatched junction nucleotides: 3. This CDR3 has 11 residues. DNA for the CDR3: TGCGCCAGTGACAGGGATACTGAAGCTTTCTTT. This gives the protein CASDRDTEAFF. Full variable domain (outside the CDR3, taken from reference TRBV5-1 and TRBJ1-1): KAGVTQTPRYLIKTRGQQVTLSCSPISGHRSVSWYQQTPGQGLQFLFEYFSETQRNKGNFPGRFSGRQFSNSRSEMNVSTLELGDSALYLCASDRDTEAFFGQGTRLTVV.

This clone has a handful of counts. The rearrangement links TRBV7-6 to TRBJ2-2, with 13 bases identical to TRBD2. V lost 3 bases and J lost 3; bases outside the gene matches: 10. CDR3 length: 19 residues. Germline lookup yields CDR1 SGHVS and CDR2 FNYEAQ. The CDR3 DNA reads as TGTGCCAGCAGCTTCCGACTAGCGGGAGGTATAGGGGACACCGGGGAGCTGTTTTTT. Translation gives CASSFRLAGGIGDTGELFF.

The chain employs TRBV25-1 and TRBJ1-1, with D perhaps matching TRBD1 (6 bases). The CDR3 is 15 residues long. CDR1 and CDR2 from the germline V gene are MGHDK and SYGVNS. With 3 bases removed from V and 0 bases from J, the gap between germline ends came to 11 bases. CDR3 bases: TGTGCCAGCAGTGATTCGACAGGAGTGAACACTGAAGCTTTCTTT. Protein sequence: CASSDSTGVNTEAFF. Looking up the rest from reference TRBV25-1 and TRBJ1-1 gives the full variable domain: EADIYQTPRYLVIGTGKKITLECSQTMGHDKMYWYQQDPGMELHLIHYSYGVNSTEKGDLSSESTVSRIRTEHFPLTLESARPSHTSQYLCASSDSTGVNTEAFFGQGTRLTVV.

This clone was counted a few times. This chain uses TRBV27 with TRBJ2-7, with 7 bases matching TRBD1. Germline CDR1 MNHEY, CDR2 SMNVEV (reference sequence). Trimming took 0 bases from V and 2 from J; bases not matched to a gene: 4. The CDR3 covers 15 residues. Here the CDR3 DNA reads TGTGCCAGCAGTTTATCGAAGGGACAGACCTACGAGCAGTACTTC. This codes for CASSLSKGQTYEQYF.

The chain is built from TRBV5-5 and TRBJ2-3; D possibly corresponds to TRBD2 (6 bases). V lost 6 bases, J lost 4 bases, and 24 bases lay in between. The CDR3 has 17 amino acids. CDR1 and CDR2 from the germline V gene are SGHKS and YYEKEE (reference sequence). Written as DNA, the CDR3 is TGTGCCAGCAACCTTGTGGGGACCGGGAGTCGTCCAGATACGCAGTATTTT. Encoded protein: CASNLVGTGSRPDTQYF.

V gene TRBV4-1 combines with J gene TRBJ1-4; 7 nucleotides agree with TRBD1. V shed 3 bases and J 6 bases; nucleotides not matched to a gene: 13. Germline V gene lookup returns CDR1 MGHRA and CDR2 YSYEKL. The CDR3 totals 17 residues. CDR3 residues: CASSQASRGVGDEKLFF. The CDR3 nucleotides read TGCGCCAGCAGCCAGGCCTCCAGGGGGGTAGGGGATGAAAAACTGTTTTTT.

The chain recombines TRBV5-1 with TRBJ2-3; D may be TRBD1 (6 bases). V was pared by 5 bases and J by 5 bases, with 18 bases between. Germline loops: CDR1 SGHRS, CDR2 YFSETQ. The CDR3 contains 15 residues. Here the CDR3 DNA reads TGCGCCAGCAGTCAAGGGACAACTCGCGTAGATACGCAGTATTTT. Translating gives CASSQGTTRVDTQYF.

The V call is TRBV9, the J call TRBJ2-3; maybe TRBD2 (6 bases). Per the germline V gene, CDR1 is SGDLS and CDR2 is YYNGEE. Trimming took 4 bases from V and 5 from J, leaving 20 bases between them. This CDR3 has 16 amino acids. Written as DNA, the CDR3 is TGTGCCAGCAGCATAGCCGGCGGGGTTGCAGGAGATACGCAGTATTTT. Protein sequence: CASSIAGGVAGDTQYF.

The V gene is TRBV28, the J gene TRBJ2-1; D perhaps matches TRBD2 (5 bases). The length of the CDR3 is 15 residues. The germline V gene encodes CDR1 MDHEN and CDR2 SYDVKM. The V end lost 5 bases, the J end lost 10 bases, and 21 bases lay between the germline ends. This chain's CDR3 is CASSPAGMVVREQFF. The CDR3 nucleotides are TGTGCCAGCAGTCCGGCGGGCATGGTGGTGCGGGAGCAGTTCTTC.

J is TRBJ1-6 and V is TRBV5-4, with 7 bases lining up with TRBD1. CDR1 SGHNT and CDR2 YYREEE come from the germline V gene (reference sequence). The CDR3 extends over 13 amino acids. V shed 4 bases and J 7 bases; nucleotides not matched to a gene: 2. The CDR3 DNA reads TGTGCCAGCAGCCCAGGGGGAAATTCACCCCTCCACTTT. Protein product: CASSPGGNSPLHF.

V usage is TRBV5-1 and J usage is TRBJ2-1; 8 bases are shared with TRBD2. The CDR3 extends over 16 amino acids. Germline values: CDR1 SGHRS, CDR2 YFSETQ. V lost 4 bases, J lost 1 base, and 7 bases stayed unmatched. CDR3 nucleotides: TGCGCCAGCAGCATTCGAGCGGGGGCTTCCTACAATGAGCAGTTCTTC. Its translation: CASSIRAGASYNEQFF.

CDR3 in amino acids: CASSLDRGLGQPQHF. CDR3 nucleotides: TGTGCCAGCAGCCTTGACAGGGGACTTGGTCAGCCCCAGCATTTT. The chain couples TRBV2 to TRBJ1-5; TRBD1 matches 8 bases. The junction had 10 bases not matched to a gene; V was cut back by 6 bases and J by 6 bases. Germline V CDR1 and CDR2: SNHLY, FYNNEI. The CDR3 covers 15 residues.